This section outlines one T cell receptor beta chain sequence together with its context. Deletions cut 1 base from V and 2 bases from J, with 8 bases between. The germline V gene has CDR1 SGHTA and CDR2 FQGNSA. The CDR3 spans 14 residues. The data stem from a study of blood T cell repertoires in COVID-19. The wider study: The origin of the acute and convalescent COVID-19 samples was the United States, Italy and Spain. Nucleic acid was either cDNA or gDNA, and it came from T cells, B-cell-depleted T cells, or PBMCs.

In the authors' workflow: Reference gene primer amplification yielded estimated nucleated cell counts. The protocol was immunoSEQ multiplex PCR, while the TCRdb copy is restricted to in-frame clones and leaves out a portion. Clone size and the V and J calls come from that table; the DNA yielded D and trimming. The top ten clones hold 4% to 6% of a sample with a few hundred thousand clones, about 85% of them seen once. Material: peripheral blood. The V and J genes are TRBV7-2 and TRBJ2-5; D is perhaps TRBD2 (5 bases). This receptor was identified in a woman aged 60-75 years who had recovered from COVID-19. The CDR3, as DNA: TGTGCCAGCAGCTTAGTCGGGGTACAAGAGACCCAGTACTTC. As protein: CASSLVGVQETQYF. Using reference TRBV7-2 and TRBJ2-5 for the parts outside the CDR3, the full variable domain is GAGVSQSPSNKVTEKGKDVELRCDPISGHTALYWYRQSLGQGLEFLIYFQGNSAPDKSGLPSDRFSAERTGGSVSTLTIQRTQQEDSAVYLCASSLVGVQETQYFGPGTRLLVL.